This T cell receptor (beta chain) was retrieved from a study of PD-1 blockade in classical Hodgkin lymphoma. Study conclusions and caveats: The study reported lower baseline TCR diversity in newly diagnosed patients than in healthy donors.

After autologous stem cell transplantation all patients relapsed, and prior brentuximab vedotin exposure differed between cohorts. The CDR3 is made up of 13 amino acids. Germline CDR1 is SGDLS and CDR2 is YYNGEE. The ends were cut back, 2 bases at V and 3 bases at J, with 5 bases in the middle. Remarks on this clone: Its specificity is unknown.

The repertoire was sequenced with immunoSEQ multiplex PCR; TCRdb's copy has only in-frame clones and lacks some. Here the sample spans around 100,000 clones, around 88% being singletons. The TCR was taken from a human donor with classical Hodgkin lymphoma. V gene TRBV9 combines with J gene TRBJ2-2; D gene ambiguous. The input for sequencing was peripheral blood mononuclear cells (PBMCs), taken before the second cycle of nivolumab. CDR3 protein: CASSVLYTGELFF. DNA for the CDR3: TGTGCCAGCAGCGTCCTTTACACCGGGGAGCTGTTTTTT.